Below, 14 T cell receptor beta chains from the same sample are listed, as sequenced in a study of blood T cell repertoires in COVID-19. Here immunoSEQ multiplex PCR was the method, and the copy in TCRdb shows in-frame clones only, minus some. This table has roughly 90,000 clones, about 82% appearing once. Sequencing was performed on peripheral blood. The receptor set was obtained from a human donor in a cohort sampled during active COVID-19.

The chain joins TRBV6-2 or TRBV6-3 to TRBJ2-1; 7 bases agree with TRBD2. There are 17 residues in the CDR3. Germline CDR1 MNHEY, CDR2 SVGEGT. V lost 3 bases and J lost 6; bases outside the gene matches: 14. CDR3 sequence reads: CASSYLRVGRFGNEQFF. CDR3 sequence (DNA): TGTGCCAGCAGTTATCTTCGAGTCGGGAGGTTCGGCAATGAGCAGTTCTTC.

The chain has TRBV6-6 and TRBJ2-5, with 13 bases aligning to TRBD2. Germline lookup yields CDR1 MNHNY and CDR2 SVGAGI (reference sequence). This CDR3 spans 15 amino acids. With 6 bases clipped from V and 5 bases from J, the junction kept 6 bases outside the gene matches. The CDR3 sequence: CASSGGLAGRETQYF. CDR3 bases: TGTGCCAGCAGCGGGGGACTAGCGGGGCGGGAGACCCAGTACTTC.

V and J are TRBV7-6 and TRBJ2-3, with D tentatively TRBD1 (5 bases). Per germline, CDR1 SGHVS and CDR2 FNYEAQ. The CDR3 runs to 16 residues. V shed 0 bases and J shed 9 bases, with 19 bases lying between them. The chain's CDR3 is CASSLAPPPQGHTQYF. The CDR3 nucleotides read TGTGCCAGCAGCTTAGCACCACCCCCTCAGGGCCACACGCAGTATTTT.

J is TRBJ2-5 and V is TRBV7-9; 9 nucleotides line up with TRBD2. The V and J ends lost 2 bases and 5 bases, in that order; junction bases with no gene match: 9. CDR1 and CDR2 from the germline V gene are SEHNR and FQNEAQ (reference sequence). CDR3 length: 16 residues. The CDR3 protein is CASSLNWRGGRETQYF. CDR3 in DNA: TGTGCCAGCAGCTTAAACTGGCGGGGGGGCCGGGAGACCCAGTACTTC.

V and J are TRBV19 and TRBJ2-1; 7 nucleotides align to TRBD2. The V gene end was trimmed by 4 bases and the J gene end by 4 bases; junction bases not matched to a gene: 4. In germline, CDR1 is LNHDA, CDR2 SQIVND (reference sequence). The CDR3 extends over 14 amino acids. As DNA, the CDR3 is TGTGCCAGTAGTAGTCTAGCGGCGTACAATGAGCAGTTCTTC. This encodes CASSSLAAYNEQFF.

V and J are TRBV3-1 (or the pseudogene TRBV3-2) and TRBJ1-2, with D perhaps matching TRBD1 (5 bases). There are 13 residues in the CDR3. Germline loops: CDR1 LGHDT, CDR2 YNNKEL (reference sequence). Trimming shortened V by 1 base and J by 6 bases, and 9 bases separated the two germline ends. This chain's CDR3 is CASSQARVDGYTF. The DNA of the CDR3 is TGTGCCAGCAGCCAAGCCAGGGTTGATGGCTACACCTTC.

CDR3 nucleotide sequence: TGTGCCACCAGCAGACACCCCGGGACAGTCTCCTACGAGCAGTACTTC. The encoded protein is CATSRHPGTVSYEQYF. The chain couples TRBV15 to TRBJ2-7, with 7 bases fitting TRBD1. The CDR3 length is 16 residues. Germline V CDR1 and CDR2: LNHNV, YYDKDF (reference sequence). Losses at the gene ends were 2 bases for V and 0 bases for J; bases not matched to a gene: 7.

The chain employs TRBV7-6 and TRBJ2-1; 8 bases match TRBD1. The germline V gene encodes CDR1 SGHVS and CDR2 FNYEAQ. Losses at the gene ends were 2 bases for V and 15 bases for J; bases not matched to a gene: 9. There are 13 residues in the CDR3. The CDR3 is CASSLSLRTGLFF. CDR3 DNA sequence: TGTGCCAGCAGCTTAAGCCTCCGGACAGGGCTGTTCTTC.

This chain connects TRBV6-4 to TRBJ2-1; weak D call: TRBD2 (6 bases). CDR1 is MRHNA and CDR2 is SNTAGT in the germline V gene. This CDR3 spans 15 amino acids. Trimming pared 4 bases from V and 4 bases from J, leaving 14 bases between. CDR3 protein: CASSVGDSSYNEQFF. As DNA, the CDR3 is TGTGCCAGCAGTGTTGGGGACTCCTCATACAATGAGCAGTTCTTC.

This clone was picked up a small number of times. This chain uses TRBV12-5 with TRBJ1-2; no reliable D call. Germline CDR1 reads LGHNT; CDR2 reads FRNRAP. The CDR3 totals 12 residues. Between the trimmed V and J ends, which lost 3 bases and 5 bases, there was a span of 7 bases. The CDR3 loop is CASGFYSYGYTF. The CDR3 DNA is TGTGCTAGTGGTTTTTACAGTTATGGCTACACCTTC.

The J gene is TRBJ2-7, the V gene TRBV30; D is unresolved. Between the trimmed V and J ends, which lost 5 bases and 0 bases, there was a span of 8 bases. From germline, CDR1 is GTSNPN and CDR2 SVGIG (reference sequence). The CDR3 has 12 amino acids. CDR3: CAWDRSSYEQYF. The CDR3 coding sequence is TGTGCCTGGGACCGGAGCTCCTACGAGCAGTACTTC.

The chain employs TRBV20-1 and TRBJ1-4; no clear D. CDR3 length: 11 amino acids. Trimming removed 2 bases from V and 7 bases from J, with 5 bases in between. Germline CDR1 and CDR2: DFQATT and SNEGSKA (reference sequence). CDR3: CSARSPEKLFF. CDR3 DNA: TGCAGTGCTAGATCTCCTGAAAAACTGTTTTTT.

This clone was seen a few times. The chain employs TRBV7-2 and TRBJ2-1, with a possible D match to TRBD2 (5 bases). V dropped 1 base and J dropped 1 base, with 8 bases sitting between them. The CDR3 extends over 15 amino acids. Germline CDR1 and CDR2: SGHTA and FQGNSA. The CDR3 spells CASSLDERSYNEQFF. For the CDR3, the DNA is TGTGCCAGCAGCTTAGACGAGCGGTCCTACAATGAGCAGTTCTTC.

The V call is TRBV7-2, the J call TRBJ2-2, with D perhaps matching TRBD2 (6 bases). Germline-derived CDR1 and CDR2 are SGHTA and FQGNSA. The CDR3 has 12 amino acids. Trimming removed 4 bases from V and 8 bases from J, with 8 bases in between. The CDR3 reads CASSSGVGELFF. The CDR3 DNA reads as TGTGCCAGCAGCTCGGGGGTTGGGGAGCTGTTTTTT.